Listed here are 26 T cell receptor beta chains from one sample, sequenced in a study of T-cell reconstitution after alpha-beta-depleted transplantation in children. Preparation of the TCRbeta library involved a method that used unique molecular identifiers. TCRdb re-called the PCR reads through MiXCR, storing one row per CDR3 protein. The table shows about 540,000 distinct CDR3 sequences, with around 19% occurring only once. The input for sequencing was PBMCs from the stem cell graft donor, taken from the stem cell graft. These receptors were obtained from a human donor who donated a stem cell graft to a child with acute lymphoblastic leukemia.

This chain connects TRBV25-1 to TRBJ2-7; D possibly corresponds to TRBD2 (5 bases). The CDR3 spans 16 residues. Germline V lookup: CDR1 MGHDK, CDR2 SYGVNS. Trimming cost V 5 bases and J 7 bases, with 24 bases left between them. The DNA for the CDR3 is TGTGCCAGCAGTCGAAGCCCTACGCGTATCGGGGAGGAGCAGTACTTC. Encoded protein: CASSRSPTRIGEEQYF.

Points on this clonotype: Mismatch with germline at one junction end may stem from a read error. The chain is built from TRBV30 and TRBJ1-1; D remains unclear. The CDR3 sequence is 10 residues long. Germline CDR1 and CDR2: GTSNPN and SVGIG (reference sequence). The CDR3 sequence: CAWSNSEAFF. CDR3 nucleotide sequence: TGTGCCTGGAGTAACAGTGAAGCTTTCTTT.

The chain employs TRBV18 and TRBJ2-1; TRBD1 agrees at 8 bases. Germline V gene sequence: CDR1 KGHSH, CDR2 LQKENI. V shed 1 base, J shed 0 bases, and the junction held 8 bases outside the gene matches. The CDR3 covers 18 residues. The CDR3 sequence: CASSPLDRGKSSYNEQFF. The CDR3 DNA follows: TGTGCCAGCTCACCACTAGACAGGGGCAAAAGCTCCTACAATGAGCAGTTCTTC.

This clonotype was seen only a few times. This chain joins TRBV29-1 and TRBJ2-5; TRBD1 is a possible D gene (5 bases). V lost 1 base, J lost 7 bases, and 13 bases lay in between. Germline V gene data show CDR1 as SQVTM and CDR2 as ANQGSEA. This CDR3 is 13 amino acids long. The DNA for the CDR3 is TGCAGCGTTGAAGGGCAGGGCCATGGGACCCAGTACTTC. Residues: CSVEGQGHGTQYF.

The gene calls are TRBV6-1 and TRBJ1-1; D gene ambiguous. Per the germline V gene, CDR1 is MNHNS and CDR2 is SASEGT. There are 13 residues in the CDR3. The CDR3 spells CAVGRSSNTEAFF. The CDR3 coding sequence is TGTGCGGTGGGCAGGAGCTCGAACACTGAAGCTTTCTTT.

The CDR3 sequence: CASSFGDRATEAFF. The DNA of the CDR3 is TGTGCCAGCAGCTTCGGGGACAGGGCGACTGAAGCTTTCTTT. This chain links TRBV3-1 with TRBJ1-1, with 9 bases matching TRBD1. CDR1 is LGHDT, CDR2 YNNKEL, per germline (reference sequence). The CDR3 extends over 14 amino acids. The J segment lost 5 bases and the V segment lost 5 bases, leaving 6 bases of the junction unmatched.

CDR3 region: CATSDPPQETQYF. CDR3 in DNA: TGTGCCACCAGTGATCCCCCTCAAGAGACCCAGTACTTC. The V gene is TRBV24-1, the J gene TRBJ2-5; no definite D call. Germline V CDR1 and CDR2: KGHDR, SFDVKD. V dropped 3 bases and J dropped 2 bases, with 6 bases sitting between them. This CDR3 region has 13 residues.

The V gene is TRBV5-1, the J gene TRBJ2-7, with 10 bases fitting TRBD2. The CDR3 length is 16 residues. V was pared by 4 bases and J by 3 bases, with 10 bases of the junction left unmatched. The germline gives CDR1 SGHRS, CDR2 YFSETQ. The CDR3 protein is CASSILAGVENYEQYF. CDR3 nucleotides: TGCGCCAGCAGCATTCTAGCGGGAGTAGAGAACTACGAGCAGTACTTC. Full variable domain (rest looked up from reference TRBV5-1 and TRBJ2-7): KAGVTQTPRYLIKTRGQQVTLSCSPISGHRSVSWYQQTPGQGLQFLFEYFSETQRNKGNFPGRFSGRQFSNSRSEMNVSTLELGDSALYLCASSILAGVENYEQYFGPGTRLTVT.

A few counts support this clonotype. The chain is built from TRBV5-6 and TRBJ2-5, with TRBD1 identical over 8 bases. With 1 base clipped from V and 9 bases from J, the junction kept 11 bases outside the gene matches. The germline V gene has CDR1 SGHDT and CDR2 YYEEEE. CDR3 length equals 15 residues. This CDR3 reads CASSLPSGTGEAQYF. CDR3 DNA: TGTGCCAGCAGCTTGCCCTCCGGGACAGGCGAAGCCCAGTACTTC.

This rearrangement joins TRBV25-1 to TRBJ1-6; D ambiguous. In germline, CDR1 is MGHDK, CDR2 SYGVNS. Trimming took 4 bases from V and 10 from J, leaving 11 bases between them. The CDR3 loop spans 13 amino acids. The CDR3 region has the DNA TGTGCCAGCAGTGCCACAGAGTCCTCACCCCTCCACTTT. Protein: CASSATESSPLHF. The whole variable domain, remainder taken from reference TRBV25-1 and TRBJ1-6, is EADIYQTPRYLVIGTGKKITLECSQTMGHDKMYWYQQDPGMELHLIHYSYGVNSTEKGDLSSESTVSRIRTEHFPLTLESARPSHTSQYLCASSATESSPLHFGNGTRLTVT.

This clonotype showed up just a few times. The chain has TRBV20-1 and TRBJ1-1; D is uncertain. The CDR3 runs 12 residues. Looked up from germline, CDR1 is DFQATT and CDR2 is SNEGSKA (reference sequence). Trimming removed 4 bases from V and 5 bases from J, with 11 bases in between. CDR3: CSAIPWMTEAFF. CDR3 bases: TGCAGTGCTATCCCCTGGATGACTGAAGCTTTCTTT.

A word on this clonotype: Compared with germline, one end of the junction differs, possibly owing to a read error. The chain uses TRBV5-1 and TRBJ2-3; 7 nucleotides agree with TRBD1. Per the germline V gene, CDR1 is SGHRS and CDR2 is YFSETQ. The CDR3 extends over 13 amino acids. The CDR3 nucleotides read TGCGCCAGCAGCTTCACACAGGGGTTCAAGGGGGCTTTT. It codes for CASSFTQGFKGAF.

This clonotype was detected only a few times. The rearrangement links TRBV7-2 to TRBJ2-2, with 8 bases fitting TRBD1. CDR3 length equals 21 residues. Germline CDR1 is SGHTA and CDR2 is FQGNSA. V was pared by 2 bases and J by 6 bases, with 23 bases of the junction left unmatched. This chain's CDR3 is CASSLPDRDPTLSQHAGELFF. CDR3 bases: TGTGCCAGCAGCTTACCGGACAGGGACCCAACCCTGAGCCAACACGCCGGGGAGCTGTTTTTT.

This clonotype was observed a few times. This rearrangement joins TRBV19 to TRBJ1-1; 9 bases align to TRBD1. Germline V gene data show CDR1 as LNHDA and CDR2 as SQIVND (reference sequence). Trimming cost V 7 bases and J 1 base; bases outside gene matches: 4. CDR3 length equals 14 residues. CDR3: CASTSTGGNTEAFF. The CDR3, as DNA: TGTGCCAGTACTTCGACAGGGGGGAACACTGAAGCTTTCTTT. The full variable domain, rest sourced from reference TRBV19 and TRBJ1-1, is DGGITQSPKYLFRKEGQNVTLSCEQNLNHDAMYWYRQDPGQGLRLIYYSQIVNDFQKGDIAEGYSVSREKKESFPLTVTSAQKNPTAFYLCASTSTGGNTEAFFGQGTRLTVV.

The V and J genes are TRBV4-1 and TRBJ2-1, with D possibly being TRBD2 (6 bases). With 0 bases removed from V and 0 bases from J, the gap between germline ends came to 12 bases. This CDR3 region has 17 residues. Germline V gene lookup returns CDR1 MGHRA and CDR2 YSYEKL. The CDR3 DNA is TGCGCCAGCAGCCAAGATTCGGAGGGGAGCTCCTACAATGAGCAGTTCTTC. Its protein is CASSQDSEGSSYNEQFF.

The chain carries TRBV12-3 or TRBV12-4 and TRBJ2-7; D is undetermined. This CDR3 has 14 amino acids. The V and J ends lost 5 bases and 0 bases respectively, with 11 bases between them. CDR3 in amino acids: CASSTQLSSYEQYF. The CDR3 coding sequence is TGTGCCAGCAGTACACAATTGAGCTCCTACGAGCAGTACTTC.

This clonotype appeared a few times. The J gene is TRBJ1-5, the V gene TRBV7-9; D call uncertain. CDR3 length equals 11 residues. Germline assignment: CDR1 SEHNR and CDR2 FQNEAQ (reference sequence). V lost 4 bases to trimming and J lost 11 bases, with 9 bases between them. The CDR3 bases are TGTGCCAGCAGCTCCAGCCGAGCCCAGCATTTT. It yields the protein CASSSSRAQHF.

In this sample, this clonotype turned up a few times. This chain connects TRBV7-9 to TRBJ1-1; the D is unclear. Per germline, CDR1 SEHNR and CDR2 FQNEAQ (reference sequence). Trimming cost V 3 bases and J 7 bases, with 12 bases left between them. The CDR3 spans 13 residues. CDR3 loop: CASSFTDRDEAFF. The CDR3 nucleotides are TGTGCCAGCAGCTTTACCGACCGAGATGAAGCTTTCTTT.

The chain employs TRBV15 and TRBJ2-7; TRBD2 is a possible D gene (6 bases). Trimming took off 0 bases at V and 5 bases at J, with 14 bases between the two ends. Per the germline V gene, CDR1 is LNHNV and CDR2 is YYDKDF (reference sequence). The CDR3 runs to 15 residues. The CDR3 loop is CATSRDMTSNHEQYF. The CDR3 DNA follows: TGTGCCACCAGCAGAGATATGACTAGTAACCACGAGCAGTACTTC.

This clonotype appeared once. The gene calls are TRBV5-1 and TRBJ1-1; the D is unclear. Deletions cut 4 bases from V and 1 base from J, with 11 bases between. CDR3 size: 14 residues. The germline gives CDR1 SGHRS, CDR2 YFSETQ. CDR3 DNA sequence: TGCGCCAGCAGCACCCCGACGGGGAACACTGAAGCTTTCTTT. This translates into CASSTPTGNTEAFF. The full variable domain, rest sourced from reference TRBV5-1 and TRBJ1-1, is KAGVTQTPRYLIKTRGQQVTLSCSPISGHRSVSWYQQTPGQGLQFLFEYFSETQRNKGNFPGRFSGRQFSNSRSEMNVSTLELGDSALYLCASSTPTGNTEAFFGQGTRLTVV.

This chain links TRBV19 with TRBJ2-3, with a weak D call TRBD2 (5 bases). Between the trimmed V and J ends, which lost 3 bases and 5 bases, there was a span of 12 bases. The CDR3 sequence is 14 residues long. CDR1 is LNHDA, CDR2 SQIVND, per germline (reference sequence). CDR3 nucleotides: TGTGCCAGTAGTATTGAGGGCGTCGGAGATACGCAGTATTTT. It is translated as CASSIEGVGDTQYF.

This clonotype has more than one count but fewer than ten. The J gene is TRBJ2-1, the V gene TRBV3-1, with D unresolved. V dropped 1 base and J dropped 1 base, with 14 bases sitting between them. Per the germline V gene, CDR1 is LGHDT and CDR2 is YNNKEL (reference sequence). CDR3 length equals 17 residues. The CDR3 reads CASSQGLQPESYNEQFF. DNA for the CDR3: TGTGCCAGCAGCCAAGGCCTCCAACCGGAGTCCTACAATGAGCAGTTCTTC.

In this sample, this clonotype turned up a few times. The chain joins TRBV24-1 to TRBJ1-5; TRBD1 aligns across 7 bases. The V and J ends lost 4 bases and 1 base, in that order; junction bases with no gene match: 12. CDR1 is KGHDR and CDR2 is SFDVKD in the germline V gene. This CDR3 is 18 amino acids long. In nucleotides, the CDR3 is TGTGCCACCAGTGACCCCTCGGACAGGTCGGGGAGCAATCAGCCCCAGCATTTT. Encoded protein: CATSDPSDRSGSNQPQHF.

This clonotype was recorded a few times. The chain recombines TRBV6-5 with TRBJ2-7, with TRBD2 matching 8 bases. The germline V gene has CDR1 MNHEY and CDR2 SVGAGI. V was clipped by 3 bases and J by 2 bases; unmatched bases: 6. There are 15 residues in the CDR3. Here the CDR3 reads CASSYTGGGTYEQYF. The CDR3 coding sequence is TGTGCCAGCAGTTATACGGGCGGGGGGACCTACGAGCAGTACTTC.

CDR3 in DNA: TGTGCCAGCAGCTTGAGGACGGAAGGGGTAAACTATGGCTACACCTTC. As protein: CASSLRTEGVNYGYTF. This chain links TRBV5-6 with TRBJ1-2, with D perhaps matching TRBD1 (5 bases). Germline V gene data show CDR1 as SGHDT and CDR2 as YYEEEE. Trimming took 1 base from V and 2 from J, leaving 15 bases between them. This CDR3 is built from 16 residues.

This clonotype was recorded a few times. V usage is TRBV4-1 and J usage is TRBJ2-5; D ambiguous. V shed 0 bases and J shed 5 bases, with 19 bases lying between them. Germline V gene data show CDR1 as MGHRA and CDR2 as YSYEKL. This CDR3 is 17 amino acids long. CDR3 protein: CASSQEIATFNFETQYF. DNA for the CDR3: TGCGCCAGCAGCCAAGAGATAGCCACTTTCAATTTTGAGACCCAGTACTTC.